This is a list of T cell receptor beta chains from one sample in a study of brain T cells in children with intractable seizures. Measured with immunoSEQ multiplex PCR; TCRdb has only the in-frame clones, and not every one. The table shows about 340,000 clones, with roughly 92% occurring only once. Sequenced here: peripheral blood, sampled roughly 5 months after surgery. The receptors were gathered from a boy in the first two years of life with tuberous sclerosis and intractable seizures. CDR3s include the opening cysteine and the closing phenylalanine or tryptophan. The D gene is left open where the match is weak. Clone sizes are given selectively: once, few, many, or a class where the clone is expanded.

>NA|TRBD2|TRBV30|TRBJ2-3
CAWSGILAGQSTDTQYF
TGTGCCTGGAGTGGGATTCTAGCGGGTCAGAGCACAGATACGCAGTATTTT
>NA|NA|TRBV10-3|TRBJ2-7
CAISESYAEQYF
TGTGCCATCAGTGAATCCTACGCCGAGCAGTACTTC
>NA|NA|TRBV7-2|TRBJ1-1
CASSHLGRRTEAFF
TGTGCCAGCAGCCATCTCGGTAGGCGCACTGAAGCTTTCTTT
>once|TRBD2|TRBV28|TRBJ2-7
CASSGTSGRRYEQYF
TGTGCCAGCAGCGGTACTAGCGGGAGGAGGTACGAGCAGTACTTC
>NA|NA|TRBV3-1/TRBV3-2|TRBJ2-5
CASSQDAGTAETQYF
TGTGCCAGCAGCCAAGACGCAGGGACGGCAGAGACCCAGTACTTC
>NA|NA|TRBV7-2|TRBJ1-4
CASSSSRLNEKLFF
TGTGCCAGCAGCTCTTCTAGGCTGAATGAAAAACTGTTTTTT
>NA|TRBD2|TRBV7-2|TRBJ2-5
CASSFGLAGVEETQYF
TGTGCCAGCAGCTTTGGGCTAGCGGGGGTCGAAGAGACCCAGTACTTC
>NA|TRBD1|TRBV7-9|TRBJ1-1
CASSRGQGSEAFF
TGTGCCAGCAGCCGAGGACAGGGCTCTGAAGCTTTCTTT
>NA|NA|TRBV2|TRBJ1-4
CASKGTATNEKLFF
TGTGCCAGCAAGGGAACAGCAACTAATGAAAAACTGTTTTTT
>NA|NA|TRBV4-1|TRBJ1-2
CASSQPDRIYGYTF
TGCGCCAGCAGCCAACCTGACAGAATCTATGGCTACACCTTC
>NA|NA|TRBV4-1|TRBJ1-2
CASSQISGGPGYTF
TGCGCCAGCAGCCAAATCTCGGGGGGGCCGGGCTACACCTTC
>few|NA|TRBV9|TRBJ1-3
CASSVGDSSGNTIYF
TGTGCCAGCAGCGTAGGCGACAGCTCTGGAAACACCATATATTTT
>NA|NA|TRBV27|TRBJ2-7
CASSWTHGEQYF
TGTGCCAGCAGTTGGACCCACGGGGAGCAGTACTTC
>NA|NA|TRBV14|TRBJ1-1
CASSPTAYTEAFF
TGTGCCAGCAGCCCCACCGCCTACACTGAAGCTTTCTTT
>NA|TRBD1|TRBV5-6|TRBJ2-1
CASSPGTGTEQFF
TGTGCCAGCAGCCCCGGGACAGGGACTGAGCAGTTCTTC
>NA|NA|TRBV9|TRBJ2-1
CASSVVQGNNEQFF
TGTGCCAGCAGCGTAGTTCAGGGCAACAATGAGCAGTTCTTC
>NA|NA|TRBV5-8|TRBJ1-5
CASSLEGRSNQPQHF
TGTGCCAGCAGCTTGGAGGGTCGGAGCAATCAGCCCCAGCATTTT
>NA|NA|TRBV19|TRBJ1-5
CASSAGLWDNQPQHF
TGTGCCAGTAGTGCCGGACTCTGGGACAATCAGCCCCAGCATTTT
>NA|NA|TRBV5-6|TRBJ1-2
CASSAGTGTDGYTF
TGTGCCAGCAGCGCGGGGACGGGGACGGATGGCTACACCTTC
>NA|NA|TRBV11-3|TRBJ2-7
CASSLVLGGLRYEQYF
TGTGCCAGCAGCTTAGTTTTGGGCGGGCTACGCTACGAGCAGTACTTC
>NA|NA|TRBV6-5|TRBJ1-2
CASSLGPPGGYGYTF
TGTGCCAGCAGCCTCGGGCCACCGGGAGGCTATGGCTACACCTTC
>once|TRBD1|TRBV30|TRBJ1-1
CAWRKGQTEAFF
TGTGCCTGGAGGAAGGGACAGACTGAAGCTTTCTTT
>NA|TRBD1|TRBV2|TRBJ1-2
CASSQEGDRGYTF
TGTGCCAGCAGTCAAGAGGGGGACAGGGGTTACACCTTC
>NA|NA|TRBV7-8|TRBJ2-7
CASSWDWDATYEQYF
TGTGCCAGCAGCTGGGATTGGGACGCCACCTACGAGCAGTACTTC
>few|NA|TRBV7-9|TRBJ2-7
CASSTRTASYEQYF
TGTGCCAGCAGCACCAGGACGGCCTCCTACGAGCAGTACTTC
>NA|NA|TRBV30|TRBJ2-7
CAWSLGSSYEQYF
TGTGCCTGGAGTCTGGGATCCTCCTACGAGCAGTACTTC
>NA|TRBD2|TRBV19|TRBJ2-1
CASSRGLASGEQFF
TGTGCCAGTAGTAGGGGACTAGCTTCGGGAGAGCAGTTCTTC
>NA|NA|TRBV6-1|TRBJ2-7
CASSEGGSEYEQYF
TGTGCCAGCAGTGAGGGTGGTTCTGAGTACGAGCAGTACTTC
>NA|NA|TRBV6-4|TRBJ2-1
CASSVIAASSYNEQFF
TGTGCCAGCAGTGTTATAGCGGCCAGCTCCTACAATGAGCAGTTCTTC
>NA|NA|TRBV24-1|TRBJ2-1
CATSDPQGPPASNEQFF
TGTGCCACCAGTGACCCCCAGGGGCCTCCGGCAAGCAATGAGCAGTTCTTC
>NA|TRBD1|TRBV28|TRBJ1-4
CASSRTGANEKLFF
TGTGCCAGCAGTCGGACAGGGGCTAATGAAAAACTGTTTTTT
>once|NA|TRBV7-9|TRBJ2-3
CASSLGVGLDTQYF
TGTGCCAGCAGCTTAGGAGTGGGGCTGGATACGCAGTATTTT
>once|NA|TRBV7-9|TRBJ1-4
CASSLGTVSTNEKLFF
TGTGCCAGCAGCTTAGGGACGGTTTCAACTAATGAAAAACTGTTTTTT
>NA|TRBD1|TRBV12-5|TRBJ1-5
CASGLVLMDRGRQPQHF
TGTGCTAGTGGTTTGGTACTTATGGACAGGGGGCGTCAGCCCCAGCATTTT
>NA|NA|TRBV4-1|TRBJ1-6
CASSQDRAATRPLHF
TGCGCCAGCAGCCAAGATCGAGCAGCTACTCGACCCCTCCACTTT
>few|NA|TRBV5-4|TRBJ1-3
CASSSQGNTIYF
TGTGCCAGCAGCTCACAGGGAAACACCATATATTTT
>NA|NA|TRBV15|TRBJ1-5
CATSRAAGLGQPQHF
TGTGCCACCAGCAGAGCGGCGGGATTGGGTCAGCCCCAGCATTTT
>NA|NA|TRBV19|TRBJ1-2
CASSIRDIRGYTF
TGTGCCAGTAGTATACGGGACATCCGAGGCTACACCTTC
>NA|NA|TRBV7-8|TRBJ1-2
CASSYGPRNLRGYTF
TGTGCCAGCAGCTATGGACCAAGGAATCTAAGAGGCTACACCTTC
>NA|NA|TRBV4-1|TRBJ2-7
CASSQAPRGDEQYF
TGCGCCAGCAGCCAAGCGCCCAGGGGCGACGAGCAGTACTTC
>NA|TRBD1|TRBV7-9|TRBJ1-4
CASSKDREVEKLFF
TGTGCCAGCAGCAAGGACAGGGAAGTCGAAAAACTGTTTTTT
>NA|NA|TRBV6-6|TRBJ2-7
CASSYSKDPRYEQYF
TGTGCCAGCAGTTACTCGAAGGACCCAAGGTACGAGCAGTACTTC
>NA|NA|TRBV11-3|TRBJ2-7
CASSPGTDYEQYF
TGTGCCAGCAGCCCAGGGACCGACTACGAGCAGTACTTC
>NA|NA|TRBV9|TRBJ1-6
CASSVGGTGSPLHF
TGTGCCAGCAGCGTAGGAGGGACGGGATCACCCCTCCACTTT
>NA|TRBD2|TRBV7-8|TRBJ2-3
CASSPLAGGSVDTQYF
TGTGCCAGCAGCCCACTAGCGGGAGGGAGTGTAGATACGCAGTATTTT